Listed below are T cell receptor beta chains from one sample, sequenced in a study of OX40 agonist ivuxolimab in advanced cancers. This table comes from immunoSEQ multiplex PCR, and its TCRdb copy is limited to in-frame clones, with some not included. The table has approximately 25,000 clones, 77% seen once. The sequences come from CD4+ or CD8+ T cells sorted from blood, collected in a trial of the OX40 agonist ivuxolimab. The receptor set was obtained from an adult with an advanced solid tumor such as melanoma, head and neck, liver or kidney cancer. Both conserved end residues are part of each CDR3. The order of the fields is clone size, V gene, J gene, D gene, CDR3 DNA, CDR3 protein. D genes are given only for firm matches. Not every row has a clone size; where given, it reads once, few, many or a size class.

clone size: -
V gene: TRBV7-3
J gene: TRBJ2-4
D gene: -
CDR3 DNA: TGTGCCAGCAGGACCATAGGGGTTGCCAAAAACATTCAGTACTTC
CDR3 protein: CASRTIGVAKNIQYF

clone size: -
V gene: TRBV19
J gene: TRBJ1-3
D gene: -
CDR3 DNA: TGTGCCAGTAGTGTCGGCTCTGGAAACACCATATATTTT
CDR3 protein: CASSVGSGNTIYF

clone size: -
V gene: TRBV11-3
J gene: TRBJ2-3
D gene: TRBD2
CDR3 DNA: TGTGCCAGCAGCTTACGGACTAGCGGGGGCACAGATACGCAGTATTTT
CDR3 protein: CASSLRTSGGTDTQYF

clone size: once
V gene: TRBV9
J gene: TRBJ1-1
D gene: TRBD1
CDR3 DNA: TGTGCCAGCAGCGTAGACTTGGGTACAGGGGGCCCGACTGAAGCTTTCTTT
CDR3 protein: CASSVDLGTGGPTEAFF

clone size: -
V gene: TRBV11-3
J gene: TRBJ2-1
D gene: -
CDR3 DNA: TGTGCCTCCTCTGGCGGGGACTCTCGATACAATGAGCAGTTCTTC
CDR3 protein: CASSGGDSRYNEQFF

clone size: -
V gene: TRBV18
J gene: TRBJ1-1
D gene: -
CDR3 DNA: TGTGCCAGCTCACCATTGGGAGGGGCCATGAACACTGAAGCTTTCTTT
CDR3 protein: CASSPLGGAMNTEAFF

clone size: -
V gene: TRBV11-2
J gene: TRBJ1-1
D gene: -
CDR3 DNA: TGTGCCAGCAGTCTGTCGGAGGGCCGAGCTTTCTTT
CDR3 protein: CASSLSEGRAFF

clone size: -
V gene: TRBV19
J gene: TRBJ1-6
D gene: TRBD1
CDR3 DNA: TGTGCCACCGGGACAGGGGGTCTCCTCCACTTT
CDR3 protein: CATGTGGLLHF

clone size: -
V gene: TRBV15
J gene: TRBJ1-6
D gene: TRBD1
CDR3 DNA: TGTGCCACCAGCAGAGGGGGACAGAATAATTCACCCCTCCACTTT
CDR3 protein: CATSRGGQNNSPLHF

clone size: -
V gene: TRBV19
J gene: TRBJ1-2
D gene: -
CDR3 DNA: TGTGCCTCTCGTGGACCGTCGTCGAGTAGCTACACCTTC
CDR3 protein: CASRGPSSSSYTF

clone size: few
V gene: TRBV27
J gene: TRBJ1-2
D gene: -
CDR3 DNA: TGTGCCAGCAGCCTCTTGGGGGGCTATGGCTACACCTTC
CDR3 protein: CASSLLGGYGYTF

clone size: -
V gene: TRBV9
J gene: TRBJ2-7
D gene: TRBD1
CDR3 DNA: TGTGCCAGCAGCGGACAGGGGAATTCCTACGAGCAGTACTTC
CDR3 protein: CASSGQGNSYEQYF

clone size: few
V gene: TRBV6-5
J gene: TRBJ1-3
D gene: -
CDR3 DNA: TGTGCCACGAGGGCTTTATCTGGAAACACCATATATTTT
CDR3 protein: CATRALSGNTIYF

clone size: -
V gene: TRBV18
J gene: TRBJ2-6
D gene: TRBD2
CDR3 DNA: TGTGCCAGCTCACCTTCAGGACTAGCGGGAGTAAGCCCTGGGGCCAACGTCCTGACTTTC
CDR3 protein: CASSPSGLAGVSPGANVLTF

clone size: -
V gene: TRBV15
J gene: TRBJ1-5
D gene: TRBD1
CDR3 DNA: TGTGCCACCAGACTGGGACAGGGGGAATCTAGTCAGCCCCAGCATTTT
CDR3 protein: CATRLGQGESSQPQHF

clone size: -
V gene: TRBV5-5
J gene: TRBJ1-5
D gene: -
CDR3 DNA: TGTGCCAGCAGCTTGGGGGCGTGGGCAGGCAATCAGCCCCAGCATTTT
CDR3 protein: CASSLGAWAGNQPQHF

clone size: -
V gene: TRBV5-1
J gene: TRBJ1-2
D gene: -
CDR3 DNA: TGCGCCAGCAGCCCCTCCGTGGCCTCATCCCTTGGCTACACCTTC
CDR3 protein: CASSPSVASSLGYTF

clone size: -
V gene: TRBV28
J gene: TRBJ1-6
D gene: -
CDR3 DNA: TGTGCCAGCAGGGCTCTGGCTAATTCACCCCTCCACTTT
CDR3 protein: CASRALANSPLHF

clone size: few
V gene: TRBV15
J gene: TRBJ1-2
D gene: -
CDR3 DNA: TGTGCCACCAGCAGAGACAGGGAGGTATTCTATGGCTACACCTTC
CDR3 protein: CATSRDREVFYGYTF

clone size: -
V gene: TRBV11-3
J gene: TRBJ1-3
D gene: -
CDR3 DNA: TGTGCCAGCAGCTTAAAACAGCTCTCTGGAAACACCATATATTTT
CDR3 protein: CASSLKQLSGNTIYF

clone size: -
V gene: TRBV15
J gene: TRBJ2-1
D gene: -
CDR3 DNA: TGTGCCACCAGCAGTAGACTAGAGAGTTCCTACAATGAGCAGTTCTTC
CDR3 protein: CATSSRLESSYNEQFF

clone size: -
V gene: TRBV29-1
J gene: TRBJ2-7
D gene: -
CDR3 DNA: TGCAGCGTTGCCGTGGGAGGGGGCGCTTCCTACGAGCAGTACTTC
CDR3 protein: CSVAVGGGASYEQYF

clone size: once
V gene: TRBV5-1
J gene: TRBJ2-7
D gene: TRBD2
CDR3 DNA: TGCGCCAGCAGCTCCGAAGCGGGGACCTCCTACGAGCAGTACTTC
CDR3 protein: CASSSEAGTSYEQYF

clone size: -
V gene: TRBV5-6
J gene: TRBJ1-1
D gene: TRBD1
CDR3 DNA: TGTGCCAGCAGCTTAAGGGGGCGCGGGACTGAAGCTTTCTTT
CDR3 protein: CASSLRGRGTEAFF

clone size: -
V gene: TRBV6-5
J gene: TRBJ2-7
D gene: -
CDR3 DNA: TGTGCCAGCAGTCTCAGGGGCTACGAGCAGTACTTC
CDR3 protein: CASSLRGYEQYF

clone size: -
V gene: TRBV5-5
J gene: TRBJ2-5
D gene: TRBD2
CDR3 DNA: TGTGCCAGCAGCTTACCGGGAGGAAGTGAGACCCAGTACTTC
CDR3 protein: CASSLPGGSETQYF

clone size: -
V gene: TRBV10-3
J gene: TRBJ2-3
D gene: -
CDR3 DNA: TGTGCCATCAGTGAGTCTACGGGTGGGGTGGCAGATACGCAGTATTTT
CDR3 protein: CAISESTGGVADTQYF

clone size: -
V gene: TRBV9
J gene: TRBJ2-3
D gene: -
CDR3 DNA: TGTGCCAGCAGCGTAGCGGAAACAGATACGCAGTATTTT
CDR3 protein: CASSVAETDTQYF

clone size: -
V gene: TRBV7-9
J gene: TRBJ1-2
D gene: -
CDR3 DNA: TGCGCCAGCAGCGGGAGCCAAGGCTACACCTTC
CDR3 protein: CASSGSQGYTF

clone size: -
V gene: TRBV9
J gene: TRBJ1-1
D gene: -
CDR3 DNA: TGTGCCAGCAGCGTAGAAACTCGGGTTAATATGAACACTGAAGCTTTCTTT
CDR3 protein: CASSVETRVNMNTEAFF

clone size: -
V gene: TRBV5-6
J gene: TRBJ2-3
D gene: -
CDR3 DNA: TGTGCCAGCAGCTTGCAACAGAACGCATATGACACAGATACGCAGTATTTT
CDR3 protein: CASSLQQNAYDTDTQYF